This section outlines one T cell receptor (beta chain) sequence together with its context. Antigen specificity is unknown. These data come from a study of CD8 T cells in Susac syndrome. The authors reverse transcribed about 0.5 to 1 ug RNA with random hexamers. By means of immunoSEQ multiplex PCR, TCR beta CDR3 spanning 54 Vbeta and 13 Jbeta underwent amplification. MiXCR, run by TCRdb on the immunoSEQ multiplex PCR reads, gives a single entry per CDR3 protein. The sample records about 250,000 distinct CDR3 sequences, approximately 92% being singletons. The junction had 12 bases not matched to a gene; V was cut back by 8 bases and J by 6 bases. This CDR3 comprises 15 residues. The germline V gene encodes CDR1 SGHRS and CDR2 YFSETQ. From blood CD8+ and CD4+ T cells, the TCR beta chain was sequenced. Whole-study results and caveats: The study acknowledged a relatively small number of individuals in its TCR sequencing and HLA analysis.

Sequenced input: CD4+ T cells from PBMCs. The V and J genes are TRBV5-1 and TRBJ2-2; 8 nucleotides match TRBD1. This receptor was obtained from a human donor with multiple sclerosis. This chain's CDR3 is CASSGVQGASGELFF. The CDR3 nucleotides read TGCGCCAGTTCGGGAGTTCAGGGGGCGTCCGGGGAGCTGTTTTTT.